Sequencing of this TCR beta chain was carried out in a study of blood T cell repertoires in COVID-19. The wider study: Samples taken during acute and convalescent COVID-19 were collected in the United States, Italy and Spain. PBMCs, B-cell-depleted T cells, or T cells provided the cDNA or gDNA that made up the material.

This clone has only a few counts. Trimming took off 1 base at V and 4 bases at J, with 10 bases between the two ends. The germline V gene encodes CDR1 SGHTA and CDR2 FQGNSA. This CDR3 has 14 residues. Original analysis: By means of reference gene primer amplification, nucleated cell counts were estimated. Clones were read by immunoSEQ multiplex PCR, and TCRdb kept only the in-frame ones, dropping some. D and trimming come from the DNA, and the V and J calls and clone size come from that table. The data contain some 74,000 clones, around 89% of them singletons. The J gene is TRBJ1-2, the V gene TRBV7-2; D might be TRBD1 (5 bases). The TCR was taken from a woman aged 80 or over with acute or convalescent COVID-19. Sequencing input: peripheral blood. The CDR3 region is CASSLEGIRYGYTF. CDR3 nucleotides: TGTGCCAGCAGCTTAGAGGGGATTCGCTATGGCTACACCTTC.